Sequencing of this T cell receptor (beta chain) was carried out in a study of CD8 T cells in Susac syndrome. cDNA came from around 0.5 to 1 ug RNA primed by random hexamers. TCRdb redid the calling of the immunoSEQ multiplex PCR reads with MiXCR, one entry per CDR3 protein. The sample has just under 150,000 distinct CDR3 sequences, roughly 94% seen once; the top ten hold nearly 0.085%. The sample comprised CD4+ T cells from PBMCs. This receptor was identified in a human donor in good health.

CDR3 sequence (DNA): TGCAGTGCCAATAGTGGCCCCGAAGCTTTCTTT. It codes for CSANSGPEAFF. This chain connects TRBV20-1 to TRBJ1-1; D unclear. The CDR3 is 11 residues long. V was clipped by 6 bases and J by 8 bases, with 13 bases between them. The germline V gene encodes CDR1 DFQATT and CDR2 SNEGSKA (reference sequence).